A selection of T cell receptor beta chains follows, all from one sample in a study of blood T cell repertoires in COVID-19. The table came from immunoSEQ multiplex PCR; TCRdb's copy has only in-frame clones and leaves some out. The sample holds 60,000 to 90,000 clones; around 90% are singletons and the top ten take around 0.77%. The sample comprised peripheral blood. All receptors derive from a woman older than 75 with acute or convalescent COVID-19. CDR3s include the opening cysteine and the closing phenylalanine or tryptophan. The order of the fields is clone size, D gene, J gene, V gene, CDR3 DNA, CDR3 protein. A D gene is named only where the DNA matches it firmly. Only part of the rows carry a size: once, few, many, or a class if the clone is expanded.

.	TRBD2	TRBJ2-3	TRBV5-1	TGCGCCAGCAGGATTAGCGGGGGCACAGATACGCAGTATTTT	CASRISGGTDTQYF
.	.	TRBJ2-3	TRBV5-4	TGTGCCAGCAGCGTCACAGGGATCTTCGGCACAGATACGCAGTATTTT	CASSVTGIFGTDTQYF
.	.	TRBJ1-1	TRBV29-1	TGCAGCGTTTCTCCAGGGGAGGGAGCTTTCTTT	CSVSPGEGAFF
.	.	TRBJ2-1	TRBV2	TGTGCCAGCGGGCGTCTACGGAATGAGCAGTTCTTC	CASGRLRNEQFF
.	TRBD1	TRBJ1-5	TRBV2	TGTGCCAGCAGGGAGGACAGGGGGCATCAGCCCCAGCATTTT	CASREDRGHQPQHF
.	.	TRBJ2-1	TRBV21-1	TGTGCCAGCAGAGAGACAGGATGGCTAGCGGGAGATCAGACACACAATGAGCAGTTCTTC	CASRETGWLAGDQTHNEQFF
.	TRBD2	TRBJ2-7	TRBV27	TGTGCCAGCAAAGGGACTAGCGGAACCTACGAGCAGTACTTC	CASKGTSGTYEQYF
.	.	TRBJ1-1	TRBV7-9	TGTGCCAGCAGCTCGTTGAGCCACACTGAAGCTTTCTTT	CASSSLSHTEAFF
.	.	TRBJ1-5	TRBV7-8	TGTGCCAGCAGCTTAAGACAGTTCGACAATCAGCCCCAGCATTTT	CASSLRQFDNQPQHF
.	TRBD1	TRBJ2-2	TRBV5-4	TGTGCCAGCAGCTTCCGGGACAGGGGCGCCGGGGAGCTGTTTTTT	CASSFRDRGAGELFF
.	.	TRBJ2-1	TRBV9	TGTGCCAGCAGCCAAGACATCACCCTCTCCTACAATGAGCAGTTCTTC	CASSQDITLSYNEQFF
.	TRBD1	TRBJ1-6	TRBV6-5	TGTGCCAGCAGTTTTAGTTGGGACAGGAAGGCACCCCTCCACTTT	CASSFSWDRKAPLHF
.	TRBD2	TRBJ2-1	TRBV5-1	TGCGCCAGCAATGAGGGCGGGGGAAATTACAATGAGCAGTTCTTC	CASNEGGGNYNEQFF
.	.	TRBJ1-5	TRBV19	TGTGCCAGTAGTATTCCTGGCGGGGCGAGCAATCAGCCCCAGCATTTT	CASSIPGGASNQPQHF
.	.	TRBJ2-7	TRBV6-1	TGTGCCAGCAGTGACCACTACGAGCAGTACTTC	CASSDHYEQYF
.	TRBD2	TRBJ2-5	TRBV2	TGTGCCAGCAGTGTCGGCGGGAGGGAGACCCAGTACTTC	CASSVGGRETQYF
.	TRBD2	TRBJ2-7	TRBV10-1	TGCGCCAGCAGTGAGTCGACTAGCGGGAGCTACGAGCAGTACTTC	CASSESTSGSYEQYF
.	.	TRBJ2-3	TRBV10-1	TGCGCCAGCAGTGAGTCGACCGGGTACACAGATACGCAGTATTTT	CASSESTGYTDTQYF
.	TRBD1	TRBJ1-2	TRBV2	TGTGCCAGCAGGGCCGGGACAGGGGACTATGGCTACACCTTC	CASRAGTGDYGYTF
.	TRBD1	TRBJ1-1	TRBV5-4	TGTGCCAGCAGCTGGGACAGGGCTGGCACTGAAGCTTTCTTT	CASSWDRAGTEAFF
once	TRBD1	TRBJ1-6	TRBV6-5	TGTGCCAGCAGTTACACGGGACAGCGGCATTCACCCCTCCACTTT	CASSYTGQRHSPLHF
.	TRBD1	TRBJ1-2	TRBV19	TGTGCCAGTAGTAGCCAAGGGGGCAATGGCTACACCTTC	CASSSQGGNGYTF
.	TRBD1	TRBJ2-3	TRBV6-1	TGTGCCAGCAGTGGGGACAGTTTTCGGTGGGACACAGATACGCAGTATTTT	CASSGDSFRWDTDTQYF
few	TRBD1	TRBJ2-7	TRBV7-9	TGTGCCAGCAGGACAGGGGGGAGCTCCTACGAGCAGTACTTC	CASRTGGSSYEQYF
.	TRBD1	TRBJ1-2	TRBV5-1	TGCGCCAGCAGCACCGGACAGGGCTATGGCTACACCTTC	CASSTGQGYGYTF
.	TRBD1	TRBJ1-2	TRBV19	TGTGCCAGTAGTCGACAGGGTAGTGGCTACACCTTC	CASSRQGSGYTF
once	.	TRBJ1-4	TRBV27	TGTGCCAGCAAGGGGTTACAGGAAAAACTGTTTTTT	CASKGLQEKLFF
.	.	TRBJ1-6	TRBV27	TGTGCCAGCACGGGACAAAATAATTCACCCCTCCACTTT	CASTGQNNSPLHF
.	TRBD1	TRBJ1-5	TRBV12-3/TRBV12-4	TGTGCCAGCAGAGGACAGGGCGGTCAGCCCCAGCATTTT	CASRGQGGQPQHF
few	TRBD1	TRBJ1-4	TRBV5-1	TGCGCCAGCAGCCGGACAGGTGAAAAACTGTTTTTT	CASSRTGEKLFF
.	.	TRBJ1-2	TRBV6-5	TGTGCCAGCAGTTCCCCCGGGGGACCTCTCTATGGCTACACCTTC	CASSSPGGPLYGYTF
.	.	TRBJ2-5	TRBV11-3	TGTGCCAGCTCTCGGACACTTCAAGAGACCCAGTACTTC	CASSRTLQETQYF
.	TRBD1	TRBJ1-2	TRBV25-1	TGTGCCAGCAGTGCTACCGGGACAGGGGGCCGTGGCTACACCTTC	CASSATGTGGRGYTF
.	.	TRBJ2-7	TRBV6-5	TGTGCCAGCAGTTACTACGGTTCCTCCTACGAGCAGTACTTC	CASSYYGSSYEQYF
.	TRBD2	TRBJ2-2	TRBV6-2/TRBV6-3	TGTGCCAGCAGCAGCGGGAGTACCGGGGAGCTGTTTTTT	CASSSGSTGELFF
.	.	TRBJ1-2	TRBV6-5	TGTGCCAGCAGTTACTCCCAGTATTCATCTTATGGCTACACCTTC	CASSYSQYSSYGYTF
.	.	TRBJ1-1	TRBV3-1/TRBV3-2	TGTGCCAGCAGCCAACCAGGGTCCACTGAAGCTTTCTTT	CASSQPGSTEAFF
once	.	TRBJ2-2	TRBV27	TGTGCCAGCAGTTTATCGGTGCGGGGAACCGGGGAGCTGTTTTTT	CASSLSVRGTGELFF
.	TRBD2	TRBJ2-2	TRBV24-1	TGTGCCACCAGTGACTCCGGGAGGACCGGGGAGCTGTTTTTT	CATSDSGRTGELFF
.	.	TRBJ2-7	TRBV18	TGTGCCAGCTCACGGGAGACTAGCTCCTACGAGCAGTACTTC	CASSRETSSYEQYF
.	.	TRBJ1-4	TRBV10-3	TGTGCCATCAGGAAGACCGGGTCGGGGGGTGAAAAACTGTTTTTT	CAIRKTGSGGEKLFF
.	TRBD1	TRBJ1-2	TRBV4-1	TGCGCCAGCAGCCAATCGGGACAGAGCTTGTCCTATGGCTACACCTTC	CASSQSGQSLSYGYTF
.	.	TRBJ1-2	TRBV20-1	TGCAGTGCTAGGGCGGGCTATGGCTACACCTTC	CSARAGYGYTF
.	TRBD1	TRBJ1-2	TRBV5-4	TGTGCCAGCAGCAAAGGACAGGGGGCGAGTGGTTCCGGCTACACCTTC	CASSKGQGASGSGYTF
.	TRBD2	TRBJ2-7	TRBV29-1	TGCAGCGTTGAAGATCTAGCGGGAGGACGTGTGCAGTACTTC	CSVEDLAGGRVQYF
.	TRBD1	TRBJ1-4	TRBV10-3	TGTGCCATCAGTGAGTCGACAGGGCCTAATGAAAAACTGTTTTTT	CAISESTGPNEKLFF
.	.	TRBJ1-2	TRBV7-8	TGTGCCAGCAGCCCCCTAACCGACAGAGATTATGGCTACACCTTC	CASSPLTDRDYGYTF
.	.	TRBJ1-2	TRBV19	TGTGCCAGTACCCCAGGTGGGACACCGCGCTACACCTTC	CASTPGGTPRYTF
.	.	TRBJ1-1	TRBV19	TGTGCCAGTAGTACCCTTAGTAAAGGGCAGGGAAACACTGAAGCTTTCTTT	CASSTLSKGQGNTEAFF
.	.	TRBJ1-4	TRBV4-3	TGCGCCAGCAGCCAAGATAAAGCCCGTAATGAAAAACTGTTTTTT	CASSQDKARNEKLFF
.	TRBD1	TRBJ2-1	TRBV2	TGTGCCAGCAGATTGGACAGGAGGAATAATGAGCAGTTCTTC	CASRLDRRNNEQFF
few	TRBD2	TRBJ2-1	TRBV7-9	TGTGCCAGCAGCCCCTCAGGGGGAGCGGGAGGCTCCTACAATGAGCAGTTCTTC	CASSPSGGAGGSYNEQFF
.	TRBD2	TRBJ2-1	TRBV20-1	TGCAGTGCTAGTCCCTTTAACCTGACCGGGACTAGCGATTTCTTC	CSASPFNLTGTSDFF